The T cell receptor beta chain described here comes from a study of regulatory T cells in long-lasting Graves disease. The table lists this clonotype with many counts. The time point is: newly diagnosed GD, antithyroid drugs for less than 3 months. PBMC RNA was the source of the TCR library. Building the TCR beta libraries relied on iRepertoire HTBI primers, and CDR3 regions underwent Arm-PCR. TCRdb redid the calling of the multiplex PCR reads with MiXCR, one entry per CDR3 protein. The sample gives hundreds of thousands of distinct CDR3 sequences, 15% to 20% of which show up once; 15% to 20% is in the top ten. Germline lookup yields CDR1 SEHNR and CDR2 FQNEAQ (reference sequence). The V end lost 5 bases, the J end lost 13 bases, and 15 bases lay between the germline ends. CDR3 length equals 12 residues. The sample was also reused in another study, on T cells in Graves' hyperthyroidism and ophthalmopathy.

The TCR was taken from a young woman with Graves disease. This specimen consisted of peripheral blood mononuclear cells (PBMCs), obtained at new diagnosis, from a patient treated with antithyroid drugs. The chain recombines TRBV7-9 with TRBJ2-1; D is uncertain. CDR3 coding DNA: TGTGCCAGCAGCCTAATAGGGTACGCACAGTTCTTC. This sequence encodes CASSLIGYAQFF.